This T cell receptor beta chain was recovered during a study of T cell responses to AZD1222 COVID-19 vaccine. Repertoires were generated with immunoSEQ multiplex PCR, while TCRdb's copy carries only in-frame clones and drops some. The sample yields 150,000 to 180,000 clones, about 88% seen once. This clone appeared once. Its specificity is unknown. Compared with germline, one end of the junction differs, possibly owing to a read error. CDR1 is KGHDR and CDR2 is SFDVKD in the germline V gene. There are 15 residues in the CDR3. Study findings and constraints: Spike-specific TCR breadth and depth grew following two AZD1222 doses.

The sample here was peripheral blood, taken on day 0 of AZD1222 vaccination. This TCR came from an adult in good health. This chain connects TRBV24-1 to TRBJ2-3, with TRBD1 matching 9 bases. The CDR3 sequence: CATSDWGTGRNNLHF. The CDR3 nucleotides are TGTGCCACCAGTGATTGGGGGACAGGGAGGAATAACCTACATTTT.